Each of the 13 T cell receptor beta chains below was sequenced from the same sample in a study of cytomegalovirus exposure and HLA in healthy donors. Researchers ran the PCR with 60 Vbeta and 13 Jbeta primers. TCRdb's copy holds only in-frame clones and misses some; the assay was immunoSEQ multiplex PCR. The data show 150,000 to 200,000 clones, with around three quarters seen just once and around 1% held by the top ten. What was sequenced was PBMCs. The receptors were gathered from a woman in her thirties or forties in good health and CMV-seronegative.

V usage is TRBV18 and J usage is TRBJ2-1; 10 nucleotides match TRBD2. Per the germline V gene, CDR1 is KGHSH and CDR2 is LQKENI. Losses at the gene ends were 1 base for V and 7 bases for J; bases not matched to a gene: 7. The CDR3 runs 16 residues. CDR3 DNA: TGTGCCAGCTCACCACTAGGACTAGCGGCGGCGAATGAGCAGTTCTTC. The encoded protein is CASSPLGLAAANEQFF. Looking up the rest from reference TRBV18 and TRBJ2-1 gives the full variable domain: NAGVMQNPRHLVRRRGQEARLRCSPMKGHSHVYWYRQLPEEGLKFMVYLQKENIIDESGMPKERFSAEFPKEGPSILRIQQVVRGDSAAYFCASSPLGLAAANEQFFGPGTRLTVL.

This clone came up a few times. This chain joins TRBV6-4 and TRBJ2-1; TRBD2 aligns across 8 bases. This CDR3 is 15 amino acids long. The germline gives CDR1 MRHNA, CDR2 SNTAGT. V lost 2 bases to trimming and J lost 8 bases; unmatched junction nucleotides: 8. For the CDR3, the DNA is TGTGCCAGCAGTGACGGGAGCGGGAGTATAGATGAGCAGTTCTTC. Amino acids: CASSDGSGSIDEQFF.

This clone showed up just a few times. The chain is built from TRBV7-9 and TRBJ1-3; 9 nucleotides line up with TRBD1. CDR3 length: 16 amino acids. Looked up from germline, CDR1 is SEHNR and CDR2 is FQNEAQ (reference sequence). Trimming took 5 bases from V and 3 from J; bases not matched to a gene: 8. The CDR3 nucleotides are TGTGCCAGCAGCCAAATCACAGGGGGCATTGGAAACACCATATATTTT. Translating it yields CASSQITGGIGNTIYF.

The rearrangement uses TRBV5-6 and TRBJ2-5; maybe TRBD1 (6 bases). Germline V gives CDR1 SGHDT, CDR2 YYEEEE. V lost 6 bases to trimming and J lost 5 bases, with 17 bases between them. The length of the CDR3 is 14 residues. CDR3: CASTAGELGETQYF. CDR3 in DNA: TGTGCCAGCACCGCAGGGGAGCTAGGGGAGACCCAGTACTTC. Looking up the rest from reference TRBV5-6 and TRBJ2-5 gives the full variable domain: DAGVTQSPTHLIKTRGQQVTLRCSPKSGHDTVSWYQQALGQGPQFIFQYYEEEERQRGNFPDRFSGHQFPNYSSELNVNALLLGDSALYLCASTAGELGETQYFGPGTRLLVL.

The chain combines TRBV6-5 with TRBJ1-1, with D possibly TRBD1 on 5 matching bases. The CDR3 totals 13 residues. Germline V gives CDR1 MNHEY, CDR2 SVGAGI. Trimming removed 6 bases at V and 5 bases at J, with 13 bases between. The CDR3, as DNA: TGTGCCAGCAGACGATCCAGGGAAACTGAAGCTTTCTTT. Its protein product is CASRRSRETEAFF.

The rearrangement uses TRBV11-3 and TRBJ1-1; 8 nucleotides line up with TRBD1. The CDR3 is made up of 15 amino acids. Looked up from germline, CDR1 is SGHNT and CDR2 is YENEEA. The trim removed 5 bases at V and 1 base at J, leaving 6 bases unmatched. Here the CDR3 reads CASSPLGQGNTEAFF. CDR3 bases: TGTGCCAGCAGCCCCCTAGGACAGGGGAACACTGAAGCTTTCTTT.

V is TRBV14 and J is TRBJ2-3; D remains unclear. This CDR3 region has 16 residues. Trimming removed 0 bases from V and 1 base from J, with 11 bases in between. Germline V gives CDR1 SGHDN, CDR2 FVKESK. CDR3 nucleotides: TGTGCCAGCAGCCAAGATCTGCAGTTACGCACAGATACGCAGTATTTT. The encoded protein is CASSQDLQLRTDTQYF.

The chain carries TRBV11-3 and TRBJ1-1, with D possibly TRBD1 on 6 matching bases. The germline CDR1 and CDR2 sequences are SGHNT and YENEEA. This CDR3 is built from 12 residues. Between the trimmed V and J ends, which lost 2 bases and 9 bases, there was a span of 10 bases. DNA of the CDR3: TGTGCCAGCAGCTTAAGACAGGCCAAAGCTTTCTTT. This translates into CASSLRQAKAFF.

The chain joins TRBV5-1 to TRBJ2-3, with 9 bases aligning to TRBD1. Germline CDR1 is SGHRS and CDR2 is YFSETQ. The CDR3 spans 15 residues. Trimming cost V 0 bases and J 5 bases; bases outside gene matches: 4. The CDR3 here is CASSLGGQGLDTQYF. The CDR3 DNA sequence: TGCGCCAGCAGCTTGGGTGGACAGGGGTTAGATACGCAGTATTTT.

This CDR3 reads CASSLRSDRVYGYTF. Written as DNA, the CDR3 is TGTGCCAGCAGTTTACGATCGGACAGGGTCTATGGCTACACCTTC. The V gene is TRBV28, the J gene TRBJ1-2; TRBD1 aligns across 8 bases. Germline lookup yields CDR1 MDHEN and CDR2 SYDVKM. CDR3 size: 15 residues. V shed 2 bases and J 4 bases; nucleotides not matched to a gene: 6.

The chain links TRBV6-5 to TRBJ2-3; 8 nucleotides line up with TRBD2. The CDR3 runs 15 residues. Germline assignment: CDR1 MNHEY and CDR2 SVGAGI. The V and J ends lost 6 bases and 2 bases, in that order; junction bases with no gene match: 7. The CDR3 DNA reads TGTGCCAGCAGATCCACTAGCGGCCTCACAGATACGCAGTATTTT. Translated: CASRSTSGLTDTQYF.

The chain links TRBV5-1 to TRBJ2-5; 8 bases are shared with TRBD2. J gave up 4 bases and V 0 bases, and 2 bases lay outside the gene matches. Germline V CDR1 and CDR2: SGHRS, YFSETQ. CDR3 length equals 14 residues. CDR3 protein: CASSLAGGAETQYF. The CDR3 DNA is TGCGCCAGCAGCTTGGCCGGGGGGGCAGAGACCCAGTACTTC.

This clone has more than one count but fewer than ten. The V and J genes are TRBV5-5 and TRBJ2-7, with TRBD1 identical over 8 bases. Germline V CDR1 and CDR2: SGHKS, YYEKEE (reference sequence). J was trimmed by 4 bases and V by 0 bases; bases with no gene match: 6. The CDR3 spans 15 residues. CDR3 sequence (DNA): TGTGCCAGCAGCTTGGGGCGGGACAGGTTATACGAGCAGTACTTC. Amino acid sequence: CASSLGRDRLYEQYF.